This T cell receptor (beta chain) was identified during a study of blood T cells in healthy people across ages. Study-level results: There were more naive CD4+ cells and higher diversity in long-lived donors than in aged donors.

Notes on this clonotype: Its antigen is currently unknown.

Combining a sample-barcoded 5' primer with a J-beta primer mix, a second PCR ran for roughly 7 to 11 cycles. Every individual sample yielded 2.5 million or more paired-end reads (each containing CDR3). MiXCR was run by TCRdb on the 5' RACE reads, yielding one entry per CDR3 protein. The sample gives roughly 930,000 distinct CDR3 sequences, about 48% of which show up once; 13% is in the top ten. Per sample, a minimum of 6 million PBMCs were isolated. Per germline, CDR1 SGHTA and CDR2 FQGTGA. Trimming pared 5 bases from V and 1 base from J, leaving 10 bases between. The CDR3 contains 14 residues. Sequencing was done on a sample of blood. The chain couples TRBV7-3 to TRBJ2-3; the D gene is possibly TRBD2 (5 bases). The clonotype was recovered from a man in his thirties or forties in good health. This chain's CDR3 is CASSKNGGTDTQYF. The CDR3 DNA follows: TGTGCCAGCAGCAAGAACGGGGGCACAGATACGCAGTATTTT.